This paragraph reports one T cell receptor beta chain. Its antigen remains undetermined. The junction differs from germline at one of its ends, possibly a read error. Spanning cysteine to phenylalanine, the CDR3 consists of 13 amino acids. Only CDR3 DNA remains: 39 bases, in frame from the first base. The germline V gene yields MNHNS for CDR1 and SASEGT for CDR2. The data stem from a study of T cell repertoires in aging, cancer and after chemotherapy (dated by TCRdb to the late 2010s). In the study overall: Donors spanned six age groups from 30 or younger to 70 or older, with at least three individuals per group. TCR repertoires from healthy donor controls were recorded over periods of several months to years and showed clear clonal overlap between repeated samplings. About 8.3 million TCR reads were contained in the full dataset. To look at immunoaging and at how T cells reconstitute after chemotherapy, the study profiled TCR beta repertoires in peripheral blood from both healthy donors and cancer patients. Alongside fewer than 100 healthy donors serving as a reference group, the cohort included some 220 cancer patients, of whom 90 to 94 had hematological cancers and about 130 had solid cancers. What the study reported, not specific to this receptor: Untreated patients with hematological or solid cancers showed significantly lower blood TCR diversity and higher clonality than age-matched healthy donors. It was noted by the authors that conclusions about immunological memory after chemotherapy cannot be drawn from the repertoire data. An increase in median generation probability over the chemotherapy interval was observed in both cancer cohorts, suggesting that the repertoire was reconstituted through rebound thymic output. In healthy donors, the drop in TCR diversity with age came mainly from a loss of richness, whereas in cancer patients a loss of evenness also played a part.

Multiplex touch-down PCR with a mixed TRB-A/B primer pool was used to amplify rearranged TRB sequences covering the V, D and J segments. Illumina adapters and sample indices were added to the amplicons in two consecutive PCR reactions performed with Phusion HS II polymerase. Amplicons were gel-purified with the NucleoSpin Gel and PCR Clean-up kit, then checked with Qubit and an Agilent 2100 Bioanalyzer. Sequencing of libraries was carried out on an Illumina MiSeq in 600-cycle, single-indexed, paired-end runs. In the source study's methods: MiXCR versions 2.12 and 3.0.5 were used to process the TRB sequences. A clone was defined as each unique CDR3 nucleotide sequence, and only productive sequences supported by at least two reads were kept. Repertoire metrics included Shannon diversity, evenness, clonality (one minus evenness), and alpha-parameterized diversity profiles from alpha 0 to 5. The IGoR algorithm was used to calculate generation probabilities for clones in the paired samples taken before and after chemotherapy. TCRdb redid the processing of the public reads, applying fastp at Q25 and MiXCR, and retained in-frame beta chains. Duplicate CDR3 protein sequences are folded into a single record with the most common DNA and genes. These V and J calls originate from TCRdb's pipeline instead of the authors' own analysis. Present in this sample are around 10,000 distinct CDR3 sequences, 24% of which were seen just once. The top ten constitute 2% to 3% of the sample.

Instead of sorted cells or RNA, genomic DNA extracted from peripheral blood served as the source for amplifying TCR beta rearrangements. The receptor chain draws on TRBV6-1 and TRBJ2-3, with 8 bases aligning to TRBD1. The sequence came from a human donor in good health. Material for sequencing was blood. The nucleotide sequence reads TGTGCCAGCACGACAGGGGAGACAGATACGCGGTATTTT. Its protein reads: CASTTGETDTRYF.